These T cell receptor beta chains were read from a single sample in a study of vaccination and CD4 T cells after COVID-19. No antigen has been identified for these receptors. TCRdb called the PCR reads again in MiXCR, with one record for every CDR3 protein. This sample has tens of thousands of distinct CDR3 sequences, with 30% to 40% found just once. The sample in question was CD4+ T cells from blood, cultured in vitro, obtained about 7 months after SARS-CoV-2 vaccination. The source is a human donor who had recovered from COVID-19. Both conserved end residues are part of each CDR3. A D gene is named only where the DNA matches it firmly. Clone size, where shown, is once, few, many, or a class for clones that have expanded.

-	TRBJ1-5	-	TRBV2	TGTGCCAGCAGTGAAAGGGGCAGGGATAATTGGCCCCAGCATTTT	CASSERGRDNWPQHF
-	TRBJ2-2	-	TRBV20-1	TGCAGTGCTAGAAGTCTCGGGGAGCTGTTTTTT	CSARSLGELFF
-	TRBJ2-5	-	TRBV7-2	TGTGCCAGCAGCTTCTCCCCCGGAGGGGGGAGGGGGGAGACCCAGTACTTC	CASSFSPGGGRGETQYF
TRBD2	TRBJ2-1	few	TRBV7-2	TGTGCCAGCAGCTCCCGTGTCGCTAGCGGGTACAATGAGCAGTTCTTC	CASSSRVASGYNEQFF
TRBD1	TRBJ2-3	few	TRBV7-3	TGTGCCAGCAGTCAGACAGGGACCACAGATACGCAGTATTTT	CASSQTGTTDTQYF
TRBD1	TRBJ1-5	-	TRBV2	TGTGCCTCGCAAGAGGGGACAGGCAATCAGCCCCAGCATTTT	CASQEGTGNQPQHF
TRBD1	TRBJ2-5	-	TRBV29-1	TGCAGCGTTGCGTGGACAGGGGGCGGTGAGACCCAGTACTTC	CSVAWTGGGETQYF
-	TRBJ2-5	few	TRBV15	TGTGCCACCAGCAGAGAACAGTCTCAAGAGACCCAGTACTTC	CATSREQSQETQYF
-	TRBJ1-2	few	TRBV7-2	TGTGCCAGCAGCTTAGAAACGGGTAGGAACTATGGCTACACCTTC	CASSLETGRNYGYTF
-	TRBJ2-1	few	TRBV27	TGTGCCAGCAGTTTGGTCCTGCTTACCTACAATGAGCAGTTCTTC	CASSLVLLTYNEQFF
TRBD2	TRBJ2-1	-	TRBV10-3	TGTGCCATCAGTGTCCGGCGGGAGTGGGGGGGCAATGAGCAGTTCTTC	CAISVRREWGGNEQFF
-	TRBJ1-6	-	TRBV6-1	TGTGCCAGCAGTGAAGGCCCGGGGTCGAATTCACCCCTCCACTTT	CASSEGPGSNSPLHF
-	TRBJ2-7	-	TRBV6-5	TGTGCCAGCAGTTACTCAATGCACTACGAGCAGTACTTC	CASSYSMHYEQYF
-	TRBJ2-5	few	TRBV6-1	TGTGCCAGCTCACGGGGAACACAAGAGACCCAGTACTTC	CASSRGTQETQYF
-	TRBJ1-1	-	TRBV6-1	TGTGCCAGCAGTGACAGGGGACTCCTTGAAGCTTTCTTT	CASSDRGLLEAFF
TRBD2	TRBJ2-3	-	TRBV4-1	TGCGCCAGCAGCCAAGATATGGTAGCGGGGGCGGGAGATACGCAGTATTTT	CASSQDMVAGAGDTQYF
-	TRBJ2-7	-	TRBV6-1	TGTGCCAGCAGTGAATTCCTCCTGGCCGAGCAGTACTTC	CASSEFLLAEQYF
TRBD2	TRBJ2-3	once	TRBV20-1	TGCAGTGCTGGTGTAGCGGGAGGGCCGACAGATACGCAGTATTTT	CSAGVAGGPTDTQYF
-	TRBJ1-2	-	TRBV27	TGTGCCAGCAGTTTAAGCGGGAGGGCGATCGGATATGGCTACACCTTC	CASSLSGRAIGYGYTF
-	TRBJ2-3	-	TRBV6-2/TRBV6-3	TGTGCCAGCAGATCACGGATAATAGGACGGGGACGCACAGATACGCAGTATTTT	CASRSRIIGRGRTDTQYF
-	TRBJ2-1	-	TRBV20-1	TGCAGTGTGACAGGTACCCGATATGAGCAGTTCTTC	CSVTGTRYEQFF
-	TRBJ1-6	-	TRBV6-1	TGTGCCAGCAGCGAGCAGGGAACCGGGAATTCACCCCTCCACTTT	CASSEQGTGNSPLHF
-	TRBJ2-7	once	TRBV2	TGTGCCAGCAGTGAGCGGAGAAAGCAGTACTTC	CASSERRKQYF
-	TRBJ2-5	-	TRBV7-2	TGTGCCAGTAGTTGGTCTACCCAAGAGACCCAGTACTTC	CASSWSTQETQYF
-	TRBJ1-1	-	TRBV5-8	TGTGCCAGCAGCTGGGTACCCTCGGGCACTGAAGCTTTCTTT	CASSWVPSGTEAFF
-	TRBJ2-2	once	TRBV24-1	TGTGCCACCAGTGATTCCGGGACTGCTGCCACCGGGGAGCTGTTTTTT	CATSDSGTAATGELFF
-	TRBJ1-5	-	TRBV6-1	TGTGCTAGCAGGGTAGCCCCTGGGGGTCAGCCCCAGCATTTT	CASRVAPGGQPQHF
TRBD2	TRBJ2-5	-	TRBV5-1	TGCGCCAGCACCGGGGGAGGGTCTTGGCAAGAGACCCAGTACTTC	CASTGGGSWQETQYF
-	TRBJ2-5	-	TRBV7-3	TGTGCCAGCAGCTTAAATGGGCAAGGGGCCCCCCAGTACTTC	CASSLNGQGAPQYF
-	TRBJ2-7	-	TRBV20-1	TGCAGTGCTAGAGAATACAGGGTCGACGAGCAGTACTTC	CSAREYRVDEQYF
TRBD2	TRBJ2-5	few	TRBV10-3	TGTGCCATCAGTGATAGCGGGGGGGCCGGTGAGACCCAGTACTTC	CAISDSGGAGETQYF
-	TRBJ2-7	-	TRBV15	TGTGCCACCAGCAGAGGGGGTTTTGGCTACGAGCAGTACTTC	CATSRGGFGYEQYF
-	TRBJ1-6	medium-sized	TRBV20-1	TGCAGTGCTAGGGAAGGGTCCTATAATTCACCCCTCCACTTT	CSAREGSYNSPLHF
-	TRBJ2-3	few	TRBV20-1	TGCAGTGCTAGACTAGGAGCAGATACGCAGTATTTT	CSARLGADTQYF
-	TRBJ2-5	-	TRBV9	TGTGCCAGCAGCGCGAATCCCCAAGAGACCCAGTACTTC	CASSANPQETQYF
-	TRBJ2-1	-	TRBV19	TGTGCCAGTAGTGTAGGGATTGAGCAGTTCTTC	CASSVGIEQFF